These 23 T cell receptor beta chains share one sample of origin, sequenced in a study of blood T cells in healthy people across ages. For the second PCR, which ran for about 6 to 11 cycles, a sample-barcoded 5' primer and a J-beta primer mix were used. TCRdb re-called the 5' RACE reads with MiXCR, one entry per CDR3 protein. The data hold approximately 810,000 distinct CDR3 sequences, with roughly 26% observed a single time. Sequencing was done on a sample of blood. The receptors come from a woman aged 80 or older in good health.

Only a few counts were recorded for this clonotype. The V and J genes are TRBV5-6 and TRBJ2-1; no definite D call. This CDR3 is built from 13 residues. The germline V and J ends were trimmed by 4 bases and 9 bases, with 14 bases remaining between them. Germline assignment: CDR1 SGHDT and CDR2 YYEEEE. CDR3 amino acids: CASSPGPNIEQFF. DNA of the CDR3: TGTGCCAGCAGCCCCGGGCCCAATATTGAGCAGTTCTTC.

This clonotype was seen more than once but under ten times. V and J are TRBV7-8 and TRBJ1-2, with 7 positions matching TRBD1. Germline V CDR1 and CDR2: SGHVS, FQNEAQ. J gave up 10 bases and V 5 bases, and 10 bases lay outside the gene matches. The CDR3 runs to 13 residues. CDR3 coding DNA: TGTGCCAGCAGCACAGGGACAGACTACGACTACACCTTC. Translating it yields CASSTGTDYDYTF.

This rearrangement joins TRBV6-5 to TRBJ1-5, with D perhaps TRBD1 (5 bases). The V gene's germline CDR1 is MNHEY and CDR2 SVGAGI. The CDR3 contains 15 residues. Trimming took 6 bases from V and 1 from J, leaving 13 bases between them. CDR3 coding DNA: TGTGCCAGCAGCCCTAGACAGATAAGCAATCAGCCCCAGCATTTT. Encoded protein: CASSPRQISNQPQHF.

In its sample, this clonotype was seen many times. V usage is TRBV29-1 and J usage is TRBJ2-2, with D perhaps TRBD2 (6 bases). The CDR3 length is 14 residues. The ends were cut back, 3 bases at V and 6 bases at J, with 14 bases in the middle. Germline V gene data show CDR1 as SQVTM and CDR2 as ANQGSEA. The CDR3 DNA sequence: TGCAGCGTTGACCGGGAGCCTCCTTCCGGGGAGCTGTTTTTT. Translating gives CSVDREPPSGELFF.

The chain combines TRBV5-5 with TRBJ1-5; no clear D gene. This CDR3 region has 15 residues. Germline V gene sequence: CDR1 SGHKS, CDR2 YYEKEE (reference sequence). V dropped 0 bases and J dropped 4 bases, with 11 bases sitting between them. CDR3 residues: CASSLGDWQNQPQHF. The CDR3 DNA reads as TGTGCCAGCAGCTTGGGAGATTGGCAGAATCAGCCCCAGCATTTT.

With respect to this clonotype: This may arise from a read error, as a much more abundant clone is one base away. The CDR3 DNA is TGTGCCCTAGACAGTTATGGGGGGGGCTACACCTTC. It specifies CALDSYGGGYTF. V gene TRBV2 combines with J gene TRBJ1-2; D is possibly TRBD1 (5 bases). This CDR3 spans 12 amino acids. V lost 11 bases, J lost 8 bases, and 18 bases lay in between. The germline V gene encodes CDR1 SNHLY and CDR2 FYNNEI.

This clonotype has ten or more counts. This chain connects TRBV6-6 to TRBJ2-3; D is undetermined. Germline values: CDR1 MNHNY, CDR2 SVGAGI (reference sequence). Between the trimmed V and J ends, which lost 9 bases and 1 base, there was a span of 11 bases. The CDR3 runs to 13 residues. DNA of the CDR3: TGTGCCAGTAAAAGTGATGGCACAGATACGCAGTATTTT. This sequence encodes CASKSDGTDTQYF.

For this clonotype: One junction end disagrees with the germline gene, perhaps due to a read error. The chain combines TRBV5-1 with TRBJ2-7; D unclear. This CDR3 is 18 amino acids long. The V gene's germline CDR1 is SGHRS and CDR2 YFSETQ. CDR3 amino acids: CVSAARGSTFVSSYEQYF. The CDR3 nucleotides read TGCGTCAGCGCAGCACGAGGCAGTACCTTTGTCAGCTCCTACGAGCAGTACTTC.

This clonotype was seen just once. At one end the junction does not follow the germline gene, possibly because of a read error. The V gene is TRBV5-1, the J gene TRBJ1-6; no definite D call. This CDR3 has 14 amino acids. CDR1 and CDR2 from the germline V gene are SGHRS and YFSETQ. The CDR3 nucleotides are TGCGCCAGCAGTGAGGGAACGGTCGGTTCACCCCCCCACTTT. Protein product: CASSEGTVGSPPHF.

The J gene is TRBJ1-1, the V gene TRBV20-1, with TRBD1 matching over 8 bases. Germline V CDR1 and CDR2: DFQATT, SNEGSKA (reference sequence). The junction had 6 bases not matched to a gene; V was cut back by 6 bases and J by 3 bases. The CDR3 is 13 residues long. The CDR3 region is CSAVRGQDTEAFF. CDR3 in DNA: TGCAGTGCCGTCAGGGGGCAGGACACTGAAGCTTTCTTT.

As concerns this clonotype: Being one base from a much bigger clone, this may be a read error. This sequence joins TRBV7-2 and TRBJ2-3; D is unresolved. Germline loops: CDR1 SGHTA, CDR2 FQGNSA. This CDR3 comprises 13 residues. The CDR3, as DNA: TGTGCCGGCAGCCCTAGTACCACAGATACGCAGTATTTT. As protein: CAGSPSTTDTQYF.

This rearrangement joins TRBV5-1 to TRBJ2-5, with 8 bases that match TRBD2. Judging by the DNA end, TRBJ2-1 fits better; the J call may be wrong. Per the germline V gene, CDR1 is SGHRS and CDR2 is YFSETQ. The CDR3 is 14 amino acids. The CDR3: CASSLTSGQETQFF. CDR3 nucleotide sequence: TGCGCCAGCAGCTTAACTAGCGGACAAGAGACCCAGTTCTTC.

This clonotype was seen many times. The rearrangement links TRBV12-3 or TRBV12-4 to TRBJ2-7, with 7 bases lining up with TRBD1. The V segment lost 4 bases and the J segment 3 bases; nucleotides outside the gene matches: 6. The CDR3 has 14 amino acids. CDR3 residues: CASSSTGKGYEQYF. In DNA form, the CDR3 reads TGTGCCAGCAGTTCGACAGGGAAGGGCTACGAGCAGTACTTC.

The chain has TRBV7-2 and TRBJ2-5, with TRBD1 identical over 10 bases. The DNA end favors TRBJ2-7, so the J call may be wrong. This CDR3 has 15 residues. The germline V gene encodes CDR1 SGHTA and CDR2 FQGNSA. The CDR3 here is CASSHGTGVPHEQYF. The CDR3 region has the DNA TGTGCCAGCAGCCACGGGACAGGGGTCCCCCACGAGCAGTACTTC.

There are many counts of this clonotype. The CDR3: CASSQGQLSSYEQYF. CDR3 nucleotide sequence: TGTGCCAGCTCACAAGGACAGTTGAGCTCCTACGAGCAGTACTTC. This sequence joins TRBV18 and TRBJ2-7, with D possibly being TRBD1 (6 bases). The germline gives CDR1 KGHSH, CDR2 LQKENI. This CDR3 is 15 amino acids long. Trimming left V 4 bases short and J 0 bases short, with 13 bases between.

This clonotype was counted only a few times. V gene TRBV29-1 combines with J gene TRBJ1-6, with D uncertain. The germline V gene has CDR1 SQVTM and CDR2 ANQGSEA. The CDR3 extends over 13 amino acids. V lost 7 bases and J lost 0, with 7 bases in between. The CDR3 loop reads CSARSSYNSPLHF. CDR3 DNA: TGCAGCGCAAGGAGCTCCTATAATTCACCCCTCCACTTT. Complete variable domain (other parts from reference TRBV29-1 and TRBJ1-6): SAVISQKPSRDICQRGTSLTIQCQVDSQVTMMFWYRQQPGQSLTLIATANQGSEATYESGFVIDKFPISRPNLTFSTLTVSNMSPEDSSIYLCSARSSYNSPLHFGNGTRLTVT.

This clonotype was counted ten times or more. This chain joins TRBV9 and TRBJ2-7; maybe TRBD2 (6 bases). This CDR3 is built from 16 residues. Germline V gene lookup returns CDR1 SGDLS and CDR2 YYNGEE. Trimming took 0 bases from V and 1 from J, leaving 14 bases between them. This CDR3 is CASSVGGDIVSYEQYF. In DNA form, the CDR3 reads TGTGCCAGCAGCGTAGGGGGGGATATCGTTTCCTACGAGCAGTACTTC.

There are many counts of this clonotype. The chain joins TRBV7-2 to TRBJ2-5; D is unclear. The V gene's germline CDR1 is SGHTA and CDR2 FQGNSA. V lost 4 bases, J lost 7 bases, and 10 bases lay in between. CDR3 length equals 12 residues. The chain's CDR3 is CASSSVGGTQYF. Here the CDR3 DNA reads TGTGCCAGCAGCTCCGTCGGTGGGACCCAGTACTTC.

This clonotype was observed many times. The chain couples TRBV27 to TRBJ1-5; a possible D gene is TRBD1 (5 bases). This CDR3 region has 14 residues. Trimming removed 2 bases from V and 6 bases from J, with 11 bases in between. Germline V gene lookup returns CDR1 MNHEY and CDR2 SMNVEV (reference sequence). DNA for the CDR3: TGTGCCAGCAGTTTAAGTGGGAGGGGTCAGCCCCAGCATTTT. Translating gives CASSLSGRGQPQHF.

The sample holds a few counts of this clonotype. This chain links TRBV25-1 with TRBJ1-5; a possible D gene is TRBD1 (6 bases). The ends were cut back, 1 base at V and 5 bases at J, with 12 bases in the middle. The length of the CDR3 is 15 residues. From germline, CDR1 is MGHDK and CDR2 SYGVNS. In DNA form, the CDR3 reads TGTGCCAGCAGTGAATCAGGGGTCGAGGATCAGCCCCAGCATTTT. Its protein is CASSESGVEDQPQHF.

The chain links TRBV5-5 to TRBJ2-7, with a weak D call TRBD1 (6 bases). Germline CDR1 reads SGHKS; CDR2 reads YYEKEE (reference sequence). The CDR3 runs 13 residues. V was clipped by 0 bases and J by 4 bases, with 8 bases between them. This CDR3 reads CASSLDTGYEQYF. The CDR3, as DNA: TGTGCCAGCAGCTTGGACACAGGGTACGAGCAGTACTTC.

At least ten counts were recorded for this clonotype. The chain carries TRBV6-1 and TRBJ2-3; no clear D gene. The CDR3 spans 12 residues. CDR1 MNHNS and CDR2 SASEGT come from the germline V gene. The ends were cut back, 8 bases at V and 0 bases at J, with 6 bases in the middle. CDR3 protein: CASGSSTDTQYF. CDR3 bases: TGTGCCAGCGGGTCTAGCACAGATACGCAGTATTTT.

Concerning this clonotype: One end of the junction does not line up with germline, which may come from a read error. The chain recombines TRBV7-9 with TRBJ2-3; D gene ambiguous. The CDR3 runs 11 residues. The germline CDR1 and CDR2 sequences are SEHNR and FQNEAQ (reference sequence). The DNA of the CDR3 is TGTGCCAACAGCTTGCGGGATACGCAGTATTTT. This codes for CANSLRDTQYF.